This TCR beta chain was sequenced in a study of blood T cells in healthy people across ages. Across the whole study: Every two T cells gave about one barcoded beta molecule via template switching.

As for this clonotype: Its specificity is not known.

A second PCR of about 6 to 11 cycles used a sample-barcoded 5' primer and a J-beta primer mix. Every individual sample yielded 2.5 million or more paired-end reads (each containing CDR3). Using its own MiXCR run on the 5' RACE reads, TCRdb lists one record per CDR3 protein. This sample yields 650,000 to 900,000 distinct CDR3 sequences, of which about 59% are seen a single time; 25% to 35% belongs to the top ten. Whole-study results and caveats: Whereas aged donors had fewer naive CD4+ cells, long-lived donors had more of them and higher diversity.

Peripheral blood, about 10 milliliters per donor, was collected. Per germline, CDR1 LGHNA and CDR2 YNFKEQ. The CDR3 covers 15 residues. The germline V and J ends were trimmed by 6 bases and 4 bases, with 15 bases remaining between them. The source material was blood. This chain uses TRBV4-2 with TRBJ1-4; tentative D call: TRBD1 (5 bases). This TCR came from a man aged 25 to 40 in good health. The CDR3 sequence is CASRPPGAINEKLFF. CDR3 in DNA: TGTGCCAGCAGACCCCCCGGGGCCATTAATGAAAAACTGTTTTTT.